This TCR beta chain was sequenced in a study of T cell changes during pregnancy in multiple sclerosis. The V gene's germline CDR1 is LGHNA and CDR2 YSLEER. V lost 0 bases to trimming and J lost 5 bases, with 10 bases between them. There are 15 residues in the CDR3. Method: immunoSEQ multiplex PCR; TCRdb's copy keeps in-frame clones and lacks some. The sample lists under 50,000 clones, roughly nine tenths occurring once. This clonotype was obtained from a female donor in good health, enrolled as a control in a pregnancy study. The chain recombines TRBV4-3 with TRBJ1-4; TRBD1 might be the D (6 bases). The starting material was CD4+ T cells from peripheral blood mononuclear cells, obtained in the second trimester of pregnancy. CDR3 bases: TGCGCCAGCAGCCAAGAAACAGGGTCAAATGAAAAACTGTTTTTT. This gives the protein CASSQETGSNEKLFF.